Included here is one T cell receptor (beta chain) sequence, with context. Sequencing was performed with immunoSEQ multiplex PCR; in TCRdb, only in-frame clones are kept and a portion is missing. The sample lists approximately 12,000 clones; 65% to 80% were seen once. This record comes from a study of chemoradiotherapy in HPV16-positive cancers. This CDR3 is built from 11 residues. V was shortened by 8 bases and J by 4 bases, with 9 bases between the two germline ends. In germline, CDR1 is SGHRS, CDR2 YFSETQ. The receptor comes from a human donor with HPV-associated anogenital cancer. Collection of the sample occurred from a patient who underwent chemoradiotherapy. The gene calls are TRBV5-1 and TRBJ2-5, with D hard to call. CDR3 loop: CASSQRETQYF. The CDR3 nucleotides read TGCGCCAGTTCCCAGAGAGAGACCCAGTACTTC.